The entry that follows covers one T cell receptor (beta chain) sequence. Its antigen is not identified. Deletions cut 4 bases from V and 3 bases from J, with 4 bases between. The germline V gene has CDR1 SGHAT and CDR2 FQNNGV. The CDR3 extends over 11 amino acids. The data derive from a study of CD4 T cells in relation to SARS-CoV-2 and coronaviruses. The wider study: Crossreactive spike epitopes shared across donors were mapped to their HLA restriction.

Data came from immunoSEQ multiplex PCR; TCRdb stores just in-frame clones and leaves some out. This table holds about 22,000 clones, 60% to 80% found once. Unexposed donor CD4+ T cells date from 2011-2018, before the COVID-19 pandemic. Isolation of CD4+ T cells took place after roughly nine days in culture. Study-level findings and limits: Samples before the pandemic and after infection were not matched within any donor.

V gene TRBV11-2 combines with J gene TRBJ2-7; D uncertain. The sample taken for sequencing was CD4+ T cells from PBMCs, cultured in vitro. The receptor's source is a human donor in good health. Here the CDR3 DNA reads TGTGCCAGCAGCTCTAGCTACGAGCAGTACTTC. As protein: CASSSSYEQYF. Together with reference TRBV11-2 and TRBJ2-7, the CDR3 gives the full variable domain: EAGVAQSPRYKIIEKRQSVAFWCNPISGHATLYWYQQILGQGPKLLIQFQNNGVVDDSQLPKDRFSAERLKGVDSTLKIQPAKLEDSAVYLCASSSSYEQYFGPGTRLTVT.